This T cell receptor (beta chain) was sequenced during a study of T-cell reconstitution after alpha-beta-depleted transplantation in children. This clonotype has just a few counts. V shed 2 bases, J shed 1 base, and the junction held 7 bases outside the gene matches. This CDR3 is built from 16 residues. Germline-derived CDR1 and CDR2 are SGHTA and FQGNSA. Preparation of the TCRbeta library involved a method that used unique molecular identifiers. TCRdb re-derived calls from the PCR reads in MiXCR, one entry per CDR3 protein. The profile shows over 550,000 distinct CDR3 sequences, 10% to 13% of them singletons.

This TCR came from a human donor who donated a stem cell graft to a child with acute myeloid leukemia. Here the sequenced sample was PBMCs from the stem cell graft donor, taken from the stem cell graft. V gene TRBV7-2 combines with J gene TRBJ2-5; TRBD1 aligns across 7 bases. The chain's CDR3 is CASSLRQGMGQETQYF. In DNA, the CDR3 is TGTGCCAGCAGCTTAAGACAGGGCATGGGCCAAGAGACCCAGTACTTC.